This T cell receptor beta chain was sequenced during a study of T cells in Graves' hyperthyroidism and ophthalmopathy. This clonotype appeared many times. Regions amplified from RNA transcripts were the TCR beta CDR3 regions. The study used the HTBI primer set for a first-round RT-PCR of the TCR CDR3. TCRdb re-called the multiplex PCR reads through MiXCR, storing one row per CDR3 protein. The sample gives 250,000 or so distinct CDR3 sequences, 14% to 15% of which show up once; less than 15% is in the top ten. Uncontrolled infection, other autoimmune disease, pregnancy or lactation barred patients from enrollment. The study based diagnoses on clinical symptoms, serum thyroxine and TRAb, thyroid ultrasound and orbital computed tomography. CDR1 is MDHEN and CDR2 is SYDVKM in the germline V gene. The CDR3 is 14 residues long. V lost 2 bases to trimming and J lost 4 bases; unmatched junction nucleotides: 2.

The rearrangement uses TRBV28 and TRBJ2-3, with TRBD2 matching over 8 bases. This clonotype was sampled from a woman between 40 and 50 years old with Graves' hyperthyroidism that later progressed to Graves' ophthalmopathy. The sample was blood. This CDR3 is CASSLMTSADTQYF. The CDR3 nucleotides are TGTGCCAGCAGTTTAATGACTAGCGCAGATACGCAGTATTTT.